This TCR beta chain was observed in a study of T cell repertoires in cytomegalovirus infection. This clonotype was seen at least ten times. CDR3 length: 15 amino acids. J was trimmed by 2 bases and V by 2 bases; bases with no gene match: 2. The germline V gene has CDR1 ENHRY and CDR2 SYGVKD. TCRdb analysed the reads with MiXCR anew, one entry per CDR3 protein. The table includes 100,000 to 150,000 distinct CDR3 sequences, almost 9% detected once. The TCR originated in a human donor in good health (CMV status not recorded). Some clones in this sample may be carry-over from other donors' samples. Sequencing was carried out using PBMCs. The J gene is TRBJ2-3, the V gene TRBV10-3, with TRBD2 identical over 9 bases. CDR3 region: CAISESGGSTDTQYF. The CDR3 DNA reads as TGTGCCATCAGTGAGAGCGGGGGGTCCACAGATACGCAGTATTTT.